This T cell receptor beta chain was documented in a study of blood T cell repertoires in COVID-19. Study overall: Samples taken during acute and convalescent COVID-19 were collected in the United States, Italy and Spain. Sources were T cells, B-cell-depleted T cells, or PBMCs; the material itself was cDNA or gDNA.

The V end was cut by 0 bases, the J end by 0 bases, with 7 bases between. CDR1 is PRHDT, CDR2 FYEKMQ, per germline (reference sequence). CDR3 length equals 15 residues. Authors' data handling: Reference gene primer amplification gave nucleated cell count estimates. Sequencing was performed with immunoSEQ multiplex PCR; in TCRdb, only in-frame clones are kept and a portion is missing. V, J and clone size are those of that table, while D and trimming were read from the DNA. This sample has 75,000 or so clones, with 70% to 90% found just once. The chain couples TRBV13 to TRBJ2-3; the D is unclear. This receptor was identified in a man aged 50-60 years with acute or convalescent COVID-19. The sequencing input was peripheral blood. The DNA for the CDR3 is TGTGCCAGCAGCTTAGGACTACGGAGCACAGATACGCAGTATTTT. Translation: CASSLGLRSTDTQYF.